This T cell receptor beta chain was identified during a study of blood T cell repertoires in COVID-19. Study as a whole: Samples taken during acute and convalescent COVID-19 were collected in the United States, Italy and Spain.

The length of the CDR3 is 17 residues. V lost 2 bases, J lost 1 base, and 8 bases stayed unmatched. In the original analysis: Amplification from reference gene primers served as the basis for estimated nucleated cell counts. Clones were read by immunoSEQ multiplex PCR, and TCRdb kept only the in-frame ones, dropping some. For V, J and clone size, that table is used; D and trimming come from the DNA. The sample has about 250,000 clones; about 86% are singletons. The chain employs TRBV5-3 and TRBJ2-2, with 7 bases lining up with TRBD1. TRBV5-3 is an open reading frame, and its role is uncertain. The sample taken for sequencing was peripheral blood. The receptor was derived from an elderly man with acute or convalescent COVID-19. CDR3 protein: CARSLAGTDKNTGELFF. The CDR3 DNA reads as TGTGCCAGAAGCTTAGCCGGGACAGATAAGAACACCGGGGAGCTGTTTTTT.